Following are 22 T cell receptor beta chains from one sample sequenced in a study of T cells after yellow fever vaccination. MiXCR, applied by TCRdb to the 5' RACE reads, yields one record per CDR3 protein. The data contain 300,000 to 400,000 distinct CDR3 sequences, roughly 8% of them singletons. This specimen was PBMCs, taken about 49 days after the first yellow fever vaccination. The source is a man aged 18 to 30 who received the YFV17D yellow fever vaccine.

The chain employs TRBV9 and TRBJ1-1, with 7 nucleotides matching TRBD1. The CDR3 totals 16 residues. The V segment lost 0 bases and the J segment 1 base; nucleotides outside the gene matches: 6. Germline lookup yields CDR1 SGDLS and CDR2 YYNGEE. CDR3 loop: CASSVGAGGKNTEAFF. The DNA for the CDR3 is TGTGCCAGCAGCGTAGGAGCAGGGGGGAAGAACACTGAAGCTTTCTTT.

A few counts support this clonotype. This chain links TRBV12-3 or TRBV12-4 with TRBJ1-1; D uncertain. Trimming took off 6 bases at V and 7 bases at J, with 15 bases between the two ends. CDR3 length equals 13 residues. The CDR3 DNA sequence: TGTGCCAGCAGCATTTTGGGGTCAGGTGAAGCTTTCTTT. This sequence encodes CASSILGSGEAFF.

The chain carries TRBV5-1 and TRBJ1-1; 7 nucleotides match TRBD1. The CDR3 is 15 amino acids. V trimming: 4 bases; J trimming: 0 bases; junction bases outside the gene matches: 6. Germline V gene data show CDR1 as SGHRS and CDR2 as YFSETQ. The CDR3 DNA sequence: TGCGCCAGCAGCATGGGACAGTTCATGAACACTGAAGCTTTCTTT. Encoded protein: CASSMGQFMNTEAFF.

The chain is built from TRBV12-3 or TRBV12-4 and TRBJ2-1; TRBD2 matches 11 bases. CDR3 length: 17 residues. Trimming cost V 3 bases and J 2 bases; bases outside gene matches: 6. CDR3 coding DNA: TGTGCCAGCAGTTTTTCTAGCGGGGGGCCGGCCTACAATGAGCAGTTCTTC. It specifies CASSFSSGGPAYNEQFF.

This clonotype appeared many times. The V gene is TRBV7-2, the J gene TRBJ2-7; D remains ambiguous. This CDR3 region has 13 residues. Trimming removed 11 bases from V and 1 base from J, with 15 bases in between. The germline CDR1 and CDR2 sequences are SGHTA and FQGNSA. CDR3 residues: CASRRVTSYEQYF. In nucleotides, the CDR3 is TGTGCCTCCCGACGGGTAACTTCCTACGAGCAGTACTTC.

The CDR3 DNA reads TGTGCCAGCAGCTTGTCAGCCGGGTGGGAGACCCAGTACTTC. Translated: CASSLSAGWETQYF. This chain joins TRBV7-2 and TRBJ2-5, with no clear D. Trimming cost V 3 bases and J 5 bases, with 13 bases left between them. Germline V CDR1 and CDR2: SGHTA, FQGNSA. The CDR3 runs 14 residues.

The chain recombines TRBV9 with TRBJ1-1; D might be TRBD1 (5 bases). Germline CDR1 reads SGDLS; CDR2 reads YYNGEE. V lost 4 bases to trimming and J lost 1 base, with 11 bases between them. The length of the CDR3 is 14 residues. CDR3 amino acids: CASSTTAQNTEAFF. For the CDR3, the DNA is TGTGCCAGCAGCACGACAGCCCAGAACACTGAAGCTTTCTTT.

J is TRBJ2-7 and V is TRBV30; D assignment may be TRBD1 or TRBD2 (7 bases each). Germline CDR1 and CDR2: GTSNPN and SVGIG (reference sequence). This CDR3 spans 14 amino acids. Trimming shortened V by 2 bases and J by 2 bases, and 13 bases separated the two germline ends. CDR3 nucleotide sequence: TGTGCCTGGAGTAAAGCGGGACAGACCTACGAGCAGTACTTC. Translating gives CAWSKAGQTYEQYF.

This clonotype was seen more than once but under ten times. The chain carries TRBV2 and TRBJ1-5; D is unresolved. The CDR3 contains 14 residues. Trimming took 2 bases from V and 4 from J, leaving 9 bases between them. Germline V gene sequence: CDR1 SNHLY, CDR2 FYNNEI. CDR3 amino acids: CASSERQINQPQHF. In DNA form, the CDR3 reads TGTGCCAGCAGTGAACGGCAGATTAATCAGCCCCAGCATTTT.

This chain links TRBV7-9 with TRBJ2-7, with a tentative D call TRBD2 (6 bases). CDR1 and CDR2 (germline): SEHNR, FQNEAQ (reference sequence). V was clipped by 6 bases and J by 6 bases, with 12 bases between them. The CDR3 is 12 residues long. This CDR3 is CASRRLEGEQYF. CDR3 bases: TGTGCCAGCAGGCGACTAGAGGGCGAGCAGTACTTC.

This clonotype was observed a handful of times. The chain employs TRBV7-2 and TRBJ2-1; no firm D call. The V end was cut by 1 base, the J end by 10 bases, with 11 bases between. The CDR3 is made up of 13 amino acids. Germline CDR1 is SGHTA and CDR2 is FQGNSA. The DNA of the CDR3 is TGTGCCAGCAGCTTAGAACGCAGGAGCGAGCAGTTCTTC. It encodes CASSLERRSEQFF.

This clonotype was counted between two and nine times. The V and J genes are TRBV12-3 or TRBV12-4 and TRBJ2-3, with 10 bases identical to TRBD2. V shed 6 bases and J 3 bases; nucleotides not matched to a gene: 3. The CDR3 is made up of 14 amino acids. The CDR3 DNA reads as TGTGCCAGCAGAAATAGCGGGGGGACAGATACGCAGTATTTT. This sequence encodes CASRNSGGTDTQYF.

The chain uses TRBV19 and TRBJ1-2; D unresolved. The CDR3 has 15 residues. Germline lookup yields CDR1 LNHDA and CDR2 SQIVND (reference sequence). V lost 6 bases and J 5 bases, leaving 19 bases between the germline ends. The CDR3 loop is CASRHPVGRNYGYTF. In DNA form, the CDR3 reads TGTGCCAGTAGGCACCCGGTGGGGAGAAATTATGGCTACACCTTC.

The chain couples TRBV19 to TRBJ2-1; TRBD1 aligns across 9 bases. CDR1 and CDR2 from the germline V gene are LNHDA and SQIVND (reference sequence). V lost 3 bases, J lost 4 bases, and 1 base stayed unmatched. The CDR3 sequence is 14 residues long. The CDR3 sequence: CASSMGQGYNEQFF. CDR3 DNA sequence: TGTGCCAGTAGTATGGGACAGGGTTACAATGAGCAGTTCTTC.

This clonotype was seen a handful of times. The chain carries TRBV10-3 and TRBJ1-3, with D possibly being TRBD1 (5 bases). This CDR3 is 14 amino acids long. Germline V gene sequence: CDR1 ENHRY, CDR2 SYGVKD. V gave up 6 bases and J gave up 0 bases, with 9 bases separating them. The CDR3 spells CAISRGSSGNTIYF. The CDR3 DNA sequence: TGTGCCATCAGCCGGGGCTCCTCTGGAAACACCATATATTTT.

J is TRBJ1-1 and V is TRBV7-6; D not resolved. CDR1 is SGHVS and CDR2 is FNYEAQ in the germline V gene. The CDR3 has 14 amino acids. V gave up 0 bases and J gave up 12 bases, with 17 bases separating them. The CDR3 spells CASSLALRGKESFF. The CDR3 DNA follows: TGTGCCAGCAGCTTAGCGCTGCGCGGGAAAGAATCTTTCTTT.

This clonotype came up a few times. The genes are TRBV7-3 and TRBJ2-1, with 8 nucleotides matching TRBD2. This CDR3 contains 16 residues. Losses at the gene ends were 5 bases for V and 7 bases for J; bases not matched to a gene: 13. Germline CDR1 reads SGHTA; CDR2 reads FQGTGA. CDR3 sequence: CASSQKGASGRNEQFF. DNA of the CDR3: TGTGCCAGCAGCCAGAAGGGCGCTAGCGGGCGGAATGAGCAGTTCTTC.

This rearrangement joins TRBV3-1 to TRBJ2-5; 9 bases fit TRBD1. The V segment lost 1 base and the J segment 3 bases; nucleotides outside the gene matches: 6. This CDR3 has 16 residues. Germline values: CDR1 LGHDT, CDR2 YNNKEL (reference sequence). The CDR3 protein is CASSQARDRVKETQYF. Written as DNA, the CDR3 is TGTGCCAGCAGCCAAGCTAGGGACAGGGTAAAAGAGACCCAGTACTTC.

This clonotype was seen ten or more times. The chain uses TRBV7-2 and TRBJ1-4; maybe TRBD1 (5 bases). Trimming stripped 1 base from V and 5 bases from J, with 11 bases between. This CDR3 spans 15 amino acids. In germline, CDR1 is SGHTA, CDR2 FQGNSA. The CDR3 nucleotides are TGTGCCAGCAGCTTAGGGGGCAGTAAAAATGAAAAACTGTTTTTT. It translates to CASSLGGSKNEKLFF.

This clonotype was observed a handful of times. This chain connects TRBV20-1 to TRBJ2-6; perhaps D is TRBD1 or TRBD2 (5 bases each). The CDR3 runs to 14 residues. Trimming stripped 6 bases from V and 4 bases from J, with 13 bases between. CDR1 and CDR2 from the germline V gene are DFQATT and SNEGSKA (reference sequence). CDR3 in amino acids: CSAIRESGANVLTF. Here the CDR3 DNA reads TGCAGTGCCATCAGGGAGTCCGGGGCCAACGTCCTGACTTTC.

V is TRBV4-3 and J is TRBJ2-1, with D maybe TRBD2 (7 bases). Per germline, CDR1 LGHNA and CDR2 YSLEER. This CDR3 contains 13 residues. V lost 0 bases to trimming and J lost 15 bases, with 15 bases between them. CDR3 sequence (DNA): TGCGCCAGCAGCCAAGACAGGAGGGGGGGACTGTTCTTC. Protein product: CASSQDRRGGLFF.

The chain joins TRBV20-1 to TRBJ1-1, with unresolved D. This CDR3 contains 14 residues. V dropped 3 bases and J dropped 3 bases, with 14 bases sitting between them. The germline gives CDR1 DFQATT, CDR2 SNEGSKA (reference sequence). CDR3 bases: TGCAGTGCTAGGGCCTTCGGGCTGGACACTGAAGCTTTCTTT. Protein product: CSARAFGLDTEAFF.